A single sample is the source of the 20 T cell receptor beta chains below, sequenced in a study of cytomegalovirus exposure and HLA in healthy donors. Amplification used 60 Vbeta primers and 13 Jbeta primers. Produced via immunoSEQ multiplex PCR; TCRdb's table is partial and in-frame only. The sample holds 150,000 or so clones, over 65% seen once. The sample was PBMCs. Receptors originate from a female donor in good health and CMV-seronegative.

The V and J genes are TRBV4-2 and TRBJ1-1; TRBD1 is a possible D gene (6 bases). V was shortened by 3 bases and J by 4 bases, with 18 bases between the two germline ends. CDR1 LGHNA and CDR2 YNFKEQ come from the germline V gene. This CDR3 is built from 16 residues. The DNA of the CDR3 is TGTGCCAGCAGCCACACTCCCGGGACGGACAGCACTGAAGCTTTCTTT. Amino acid sequence: CASSHTPGTDSTEAFF.

The gene calls are TRBV6-5 and TRBJ2-2, with 9 bases matching TRBD1. The CDR3 is 15 residues long. Per germline, CDR1 MNHEY and CDR2 SVGAGI. V dropped 7 bases and J dropped 1; count of bases not matched to a gene: 4. CDR3: CASNPGQGNTGELFF. The CDR3, as DNA: TGTGCCAGCAACCCGGGACAGGGGAACACCGGGGAGCTGTTTTTT.

This clone has a single count. The chain links TRBV7-2 to TRBJ2-7; the match to TRBD1 covers 7 bases. There are 15 residues in the CDR3. Germline-derived CDR1 and CDR2 are SGHTA and FQGNSA. Trimming removed 1 base from V and 2 bases from J; junction bases left unmatched: 5. CDR3 DNA sequence: TGTGCCAGCAGCTTAGGGAGACAGGGTACCTACGAGCAGTACTTC. It translates to CASSLGRQGTYEQYF.

The chain recombines TRBV7-8 with TRBJ2-7; D might be TRBD2 (6 bases). Trimming shortened V by 3 bases and J by 2 bases, and 14 bases separated the two germline ends. The CDR3 contains 15 residues. The germline gives CDR1 SGHVS, CDR2 FQNEAQ. The CDR3 reads CASSFGGTEAYEQYF. The CDR3 DNA is TGTGCCAGCAGCTTTGGCGGGACGGAAGCCTACGAGCAGTACTTC.

The table lists this clone with a few counts. The chain is built from TRBV5-1 and TRBJ2-5; TRBD2 agrees at 9 bases. The CDR3 runs 14 residues. Per the germline V gene, CDR1 is SGHRS and CDR2 is YFSETQ. The ends lost 4 bases at V and 2 bases at J; junction bases unmatched: 3. CDR3 amino acids: CASSGLAGQETQYF. The CDR3 DNA is TGCGCCAGCAGCGGGCTAGCGGGACAAGAGACCCAGTACTTC.

This clone occurred once. The gene calls are TRBV7-9 and TRBJ1-3; 9 nucleotides match TRBD1. This CDR3 contains 15 residues. V was pared by 3 bases and J by 1 base, with 1 base of the junction left unmatched. Germline CDR1 SEHNR, CDR2 FQNEAQ (reference sequence). The CDR3, as DNA: TGTGCCAGCAGCTTGGGGACAGGGTCTGGAAACACCATATATTTT. This gives the protein CASSLGTGSGNTIYF.

The sample holds a few counts of this clone. This chain joins TRBV5-4 and TRBJ2-7; D remains unclear. Trimming cost V 3 bases and J 7 bases, with 26 bases left between them. The CDR3 is 17 residues long. Germline V lookup: CDR1 SGHNT, CDR2 YYREEE (reference sequence). CDR3 in DNA: TGTGCCAGCAGCTCCCTAGATAAGACCACACATGCTCGGGAGCAGTACTTC. Its protein is CASSSLDKTTHAREQYF.

V usage is TRBV6-5 and J usage is TRBJ1-5; TRBD1 matches at 8 bases. The length of the CDR3 is 15 residues. V was pared by 5 bases and J by 4 bases, with 7 bases of the junction left unmatched. The germline CDR1 and CDR2 sequences are MNHEY and SVGAGI. The chain's CDR3 is CASSPRTGLNQPQHF. CDR3 DNA: TGTGCCAGCAGTCCCCGGACAGGGTTAAATCAGCCCCAGCATTTT.

This chain uses TRBV27 with TRBJ2-7; 15 nucleotides agree with TRBD2. CDR3 length equals 20 residues. V shed 3 bases and J 3 bases; nucleotides not matched to a gene: 15. Germline CDR1 reads MNHEY; CDR2 reads SMNVEV (reference sequence). CDR3: CASSFFPPRTSGRAYYEQYF. The CDR3 DNA follows: TGTGCCAGCAGTTTTTTCCCCCCCAGGACTAGCGGGAGGGCGTACTACGAGCAGTACTTC.

The rearrangement links TRBV7-2 to TRBJ2-1; 7 bases are a match to TRBD2. CDR1 SGHTA and CDR2 FQGNSA come from the germline V gene. V shed 4 bases and J 7 bases; nucleotides not matched to a gene: 10. The CDR3 is 15 amino acids. The CDR3 spells CASSSQRGKGNEQFF. CDR3 DNA sequence: TGTGCCAGCAGCTCCCAGCGGGGAAAAGGGAATGAGCAGTTCTTC. The full variable domain, with the rest looked up from reference TRBV7-2 and TRBJ2-1, is GAGVSQSPSNKVTEKGKDVELRCDPISGHTALYWYRQSLGQGLEFLIYFQGNSAPDKSGLPSDRFSAERTGGSVSTLTIQRTQQEDSAVYLCASSSQRGKGNEQFFGPGTRLTVL.

The rearrangement uses TRBV9 and TRBJ2-2; D call uncertain. The germline gives CDR1 SGDLS, CDR2 YYNGEE. This CDR3 has 12 amino acids. V was cut by 0 bases and J by 5 bases, with 2 bases left in between. The CDR3: CASSVATGELFF. CDR3 DNA sequence: TGTGCCAGCAGCGTAGCTACCGGGGAGCTGTTTTTT.

This chain connects TRBV11-2 to TRBJ1-2, with D possibly matching TRBD1 (5 bases). CDR3 size: 16 residues. V shed 5 bases and J shed 2 bases, with 18 bases lying between them. The germline V gene encodes CDR1 SGHAT and CDR2 FQNNGV. The CDR3 sequence is CASSQAGSGANYGYTF. The CDR3 bases are TGTGCCAGCAGCCAAGCGGGGTCCGGGGCCAACTATGGCTACACCTTC. Using reference TRBV11-2 and TRBJ1-2 for the parts outside the CDR3, the full variable domain is EAGVAQSPRYKIIEKRQSVAFWCNPISGHATLYWYQQILGQGPKLLIQFQNNGVVDDSQLPKDRFSAERLKGVDSTLKIQPAKLEDSAVYLCASSQAGSGANYGYTFGSGTRLTVV.

This chain links TRBV5-1 with TRBJ2-5; TRBD1 aligns across 7 bases. V shed 2 bases, J shed 1 base, and the junction held 2 bases outside the gene matches. The CDR3 consists of 14 residues. Germline loops: CDR1 SGHRS, CDR2 YFSETQ. CDR3 loop: CASSFGTAQETQYF. CDR3 in DNA: TGCGCCAGCAGCTTCGGGACAGCCCAAGAGACCCAGTACTTC.

The chain employs TRBV25-1 and TRBJ1-1, with a tentative D call TRBD1 (5 bases). The CDR3 has 14 residues. V was trimmed by 6 bases and J by 10 bases, leaving 21 bases between them. Germline V CDR1 and CDR2: MGHDK, SYGVNS. CDR3 region: CASSGGVFRSGAFF. The CDR3 nucleotides read TGTGCCAGCAGCGGAGGGGTATTTCGATCGGGAGCTTTCTTT. The full variable domain, its missing parts supplied by reference TRBV25-1 and TRBJ1-1, is EADIYQTPRYLVIGTGKKITLECSQTMGHDKMYWYQQDPGMELHLIHYSYGVNSTEKGDLSSESTVSRIRTEHFPLTLESARPSHTSQYLCASSGGVFRSGAFFGQGTRLTVV.

The chain combines TRBV19 with TRBJ1-1, with 9 nucleotides matching TRBD1. Per the germline V gene, CDR1 is LNHDA and CDR2 is SQIVND (reference sequence). The CDR3 runs to 16 residues. With V trimmed by 1 base and J by 0 bases, 3 bases remained unmatched. The CDR3, as DNA: TGTGCCAGTAGTATAGTTTGGACAGGGGTGAACACTGAAGCTTTCTTT. Its protein product is CASSIVWTGVNTEAFF. Based on the CDR3 plus reference TRBV19 and TRBJ1-1, the full variable domain is DGGITQSPKYLFRKEGQNVTLSCEQNLNHDAMYWYRQDPGQGLRLIYYSQIVNDFQKGDIAEGYSVSREKKESFPLTVTSAQKNPTAFYLCASSIVWTGVNTEAFFGQGTRLTVV.

The CDR3 region is CASSRGTPDYEQYF. The CDR3 DNA reads as TGTGCCAGTAGTAGGGGGACTCCCGACTACGAGCAGTACTTC. The chain employs TRBV19 and TRBJ2-7; D may be TRBD2 (6 bases). Trimming pared 4 bases from V and 3 bases from J, leaving 13 bases between. The CDR3 sequence is 14 residues long. Per germline, CDR1 LNHDA and CDR2 SQIVND (reference sequence).

This chain uses TRBV27 with TRBJ1-2, with TRBD1 as a possible D gene (5 bases). Germline values: CDR1 MNHEY, CDR2 SMNVEV (reference sequence). The CDR3 totals 13 residues. The V end lost 6 bases, the J end lost 8 bases, and 16 bases lay between the germline ends. The CDR3 bases are TGTGCCAGCAGGCCCGCAGGGCCTGGAGGCTACACCTTC. The encoded protein is CASRPAGPGGYTF.

V gene TRBV4-3 combines with J gene TRBJ2-3, with TRBD2 matching 13 bases. Trimming removed 3 bases from V and 0 bases from J; junction bases left unmatched: 3. This CDR3 spans 17 amino acids. Germline V gene data show CDR1 as LGHNA and CDR2 as YSLEER. CDR3 sequence (DNA): TGCGCCAGCAGCCAGACTAGCGGGGGGATTAGCACAGATACGCAGTATTTT. The encoded protein is CASSQTSGGISTDTQYF.

This clone turned up a few times. The V and J genes are TRBV18 and TRBJ2-5, with D perhaps given as TRBD1 or TRBD2 (5 bases each). TRBJ2-7 explains the end of the DNA better; the J call may be wrong. This CDR3 spans 13 amino acids. CDR1 is KGHSH and CDR2 is LQKENI in the germline V gene. The CDR3: CASSPPGAYEQYF. CDR3 bases: TGTGCCAGCTCACCACCGGGGGCCTACGAGCAGTACTTC.

The chain combines TRBV9 with TRBJ1-1; D is undetermined. The CDR3 length is 15 residues. Looked up from germline, CDR1 is SGDLS and CDR2 is YYNGEE. V lost 0 bases, J lost 3 bases, and 12 bases lay in between. CDR3 sequence: CASSVGNSQDTEAFF. CDR3 DNA sequence: TGTGCCAGCAGCGTAGGAAACAGCCAGGACACTGAAGCTTTCTTT. The variable domain in full, completed from reference TRBV9 and TRBJ1-1, reads DSGVTQTPKHLITATGQRVTLRCSPRSGDLSVYWYQQSLDQGLQFLIQYYNGEERAKGNILERFSAQQFPDLHSELNLSSLELGDSALYFCASSVGNSQDTEAFFGQGTRLTVV.